This entry lists 3 T cell receptor beta chains sequenced from one sample in a study of T cells after yellow fever vaccination. From the 5' RACE reads, TCRdb called clonotypes with MiXCR, one entry per CDR3 protein. This table has hundreds of thousands of distinct CDR3 sequences, 17% appearing once. The material was PBMCs, obtained 5 days after the first yellow fever vaccination. Receptor source: a man between 18 and 29 years old who received the YFV17D yellow fever vaccine.

This chain uses TRBV7-2 with TRBJ1-1; 8 bases map to TRBD1. Germline CDR1 and CDR2: SGHTA and FQGNSA. The CDR3 covers 14 residues. The J segment lost 1 base and the V segment lost 7 bases, leaving 5 bases of the junction unmatched. Here the CDR3 reads CASTFDRGNTEAFF. The DNA of the CDR3 is TGTGCCAGCACCTTCGACAGGGGGAACACTGAAGCTTTCTTT. Complete variable domain (other parts from reference TRBV7-2 and TRBJ1-1): GAGVSQSPSNKVTEKGKDVELRCDPISGHTALYWYRQSLGQGLEFLIYFQGNSAPDKSGLPSDRFSAERTGGSVSTLTIQRTQQEDSAVYLCASTFDRGNTEAFFGQGTRLTVV.

The chain has TRBV29-1 and TRBJ1-2, with TRBD1 identical over 8 bases. With 4 bases clipped from V and 2 bases from J, the junction kept 0 bases outside the gene matches. The CDR3 consists of 12 residues. Germline V gene sequence: CDR1 SQVTM, CDR2 ANQGSEA. The CDR3 DNA reads as TGCAGCGTTGGGACAGGGAACTATGGCTACACCTTC. Translated: CSVGTGNYGYTF. The full variable domain, in which reference TRBV29-1 and TRBJ1-2 provide the parts outside the CDR3, is SAVISQKPSRDICQRGTSLTIQCQVDSQVTMMFWYRQQPGQSLTLIATANQGSEATYESGFVIDKFPISRPNLTFSTLTVSNMSPEDSSIYLCSVGTGNYGYTFGSGTRLTVV.

The rearrangement joins TRBV5-5 to TRBJ1-5, with D hard to call. This CDR3 has 16 residues. The germline CDR1 and CDR2 sequences are SGHKS and YYEKEE (reference sequence). Between the trimmed V and J ends, which lost 0 bases and 0 bases, there was a span of 10 bases. This CDR3 reads CASSLVSTDSNQPQHF. CDR3 DNA sequence: TGTGCCAGCAGCTTGGTCTCGACGGATAGCAATCAGCCCCAGCATTTT.